The 3 T cell receptor beta chains in this list originate from one sample, sequenced in a study of blood T cells in healthy people across ages. A sample-barcoded 5' primer and a J-beta primer mix were used in a second PCR of roughly 7 to 11 cycles. TCRdb reanalysed the 5' RACE reads using MiXCR and keeps one entry per CDR3 protein. Of hundreds of thousands of distinct CDR3 sequences in the sample, roughly 32% were seen once. The specimen was blood. These receptor sequences come from a woman of 80 years or more in good health.

V is TRBV28 and J is TRBJ1-5; D remains unclear. V was pared by 2 bases and J by 4 bases, with 18 bases between. The CDR3 extends over 17 amino acids. Germline V gene sequence: CDR1 MDHEN, CDR2 SYDVKM. CDR3 protein: CASSLSGQPGRNQPQHF. In DNA, the CDR3 is TGTGCCAGCAGTTTAAGTGGTCAGCCTGGTAGAAATCAGCCCCAGCATTTT.

This clonotype has at least ten counts. The chain carries TRBV6-1 and TRBJ2-1; 7 bases are shared with TRBD1. The CDR3 has 15 residues. Unmatched junction bases numbered 9, after V lost 2 bases and J lost 8 bases. CDR1 MNHNS and CDR2 SASEGT come from the germline V gene. The CDR3 DNA reads as TGTGCCAGCAGTGAATCTGTAGGGGGCTTTCATGAGCAGTTCTTC. Residues: CASSESVGGFHEQFF.

Turning to this clonotype: Being one base from a much bigger clone, this may be a read error. This chain joins TRBV5-6 and TRBJ2-7, with D tentatively TRBD1 (5 bases). The CDR3 contains 14 residues. V gave up 4 bases and J gave up 7 bases, with 18 bases separating them. Germline values: CDR1 SGHDT, CDR2 YYEEEE. The CDR3 here is CASSQWGSYNEQYF. The CDR3 DNA follows: TGTGCCAGCAGCCAGTGGGGCTCCTACAATGAGCAGTACTTC.